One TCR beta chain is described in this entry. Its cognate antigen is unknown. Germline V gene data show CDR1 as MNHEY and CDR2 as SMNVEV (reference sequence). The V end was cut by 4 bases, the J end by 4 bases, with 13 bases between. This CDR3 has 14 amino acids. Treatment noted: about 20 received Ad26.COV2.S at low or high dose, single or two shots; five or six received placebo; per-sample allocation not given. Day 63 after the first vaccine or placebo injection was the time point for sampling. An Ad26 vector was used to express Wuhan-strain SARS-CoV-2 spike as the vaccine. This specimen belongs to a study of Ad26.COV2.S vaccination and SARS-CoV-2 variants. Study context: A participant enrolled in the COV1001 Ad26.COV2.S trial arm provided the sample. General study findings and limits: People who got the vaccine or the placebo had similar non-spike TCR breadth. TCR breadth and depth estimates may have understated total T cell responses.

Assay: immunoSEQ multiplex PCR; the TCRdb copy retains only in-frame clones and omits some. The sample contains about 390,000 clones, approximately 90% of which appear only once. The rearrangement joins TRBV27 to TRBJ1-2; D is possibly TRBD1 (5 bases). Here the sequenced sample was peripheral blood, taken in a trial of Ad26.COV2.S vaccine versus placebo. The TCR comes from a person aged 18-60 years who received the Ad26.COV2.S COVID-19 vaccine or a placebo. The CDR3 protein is CASSSAGLGYGYTF. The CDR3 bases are TGTGCCAGCAGTTCGGCAGGGTTAGGCTATGGCTACACCTTC.